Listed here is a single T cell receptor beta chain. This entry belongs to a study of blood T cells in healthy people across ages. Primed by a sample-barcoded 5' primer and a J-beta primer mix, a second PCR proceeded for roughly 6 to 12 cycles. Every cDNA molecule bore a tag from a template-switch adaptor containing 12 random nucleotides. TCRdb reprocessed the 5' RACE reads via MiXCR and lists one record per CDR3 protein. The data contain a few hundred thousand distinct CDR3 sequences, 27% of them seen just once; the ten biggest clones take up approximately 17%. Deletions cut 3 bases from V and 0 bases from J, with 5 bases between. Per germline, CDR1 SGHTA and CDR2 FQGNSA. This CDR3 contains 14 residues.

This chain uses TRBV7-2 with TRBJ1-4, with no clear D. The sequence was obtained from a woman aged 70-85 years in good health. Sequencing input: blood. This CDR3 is CASSFQATNEKLFF. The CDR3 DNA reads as TGTGCCAGCAGCTTCCAGGCAACTAATGAAAAACTGTTTTTT. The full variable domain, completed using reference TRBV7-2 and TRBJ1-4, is GAGVSQSPSNKVTEKGKDVELRCDPISGHTALYWYRQSLGQGLEFLIYFQGNSAPDKSGLPSDRFSAERTGGSVSTLTIQRTQQEDSAVYLCASSFQATNEKLFFGSGTQLSVL.